This TCR beta chain was sequenced in a study of cytomegalovirus exposure and HLA in healthy donors. Germline V gene data show CDR1 as KGHSH and CDR2 as LQKENI. The CDR3 length is 16 residues. V was clipped by 5 bases and J by 2 bases; unmatched bases: 10. Primers: 60 Vbeta forward and 13 Jbeta reverse. Under the authors' procedure: In a later analysis, roughly 11 million of some 80 million unique beta chains occurred in at least two donors. This table comes from immunoSEQ multiplex PCR, and its TCRdb copy is limited to in-frame clones, with some not included. That table is the source of V, J and clone size, and D and trimming were worked out from the DNA. The repertoire holds about 180,000 clones, with 70% to 85% as singletons. Whole-study results and caveats: There were some V segments, including TRBV6-2 and TRBV6-3, excluded as indistinguishable.

Points on this clone: Its antigen remains unknown.

Input material: PBMCs. This sequence was found in a girl aged 2-10 years in good health and CMV-seropositive. The chain recombines TRBV18 with TRBJ1-2; 8 nucleotides match TRBD1. DNA for the CDR3: TGTGCCAGCTCATCTCGGACAGGGCCGGTAAACTATGGCTACACCTTC. Translating it yields CASSSRTGPVNYGYTF.